This TCR beta chain was profiled in a study of early T cells in non-severe SARS-CoV-2 infection. Findings and caveats of the study: VDJdb matches were skewed toward anti-spike CD8 T cell responses.

This clonotype has at least ten counts. What it binds is unknown. Trimming removed 5 bases at V and 5 bases at J, with 13 bases between. This CDR3 comprises 13 residues. The germline V gene encodes CDR1 SGHRS and CDR2 YFSETQ. Individually, cDNA molecules had unique molecular identifiers attached to them. TCRdb reprocessed the 5' RACE reads via MiXCR and lists one record per CDR3 protein. In the table there are fewer than 45,000 distinct CDR3 sequences, over 4.5% of which are singletons. Sequencing was done on a sample of whole blood. The sequence came from an adult who was a healthcare worker with PCR-confirmed SARS-CoV-2 infection or an uninfected control (not recorded which). V and J are TRBV5-1 and TRBJ2-5, with unresolved D. CDR3 loop: CASSPLPRETQYF. DNA for the CDR3: TGCGCCAGCAGTCCCCTCCCACGGGAGACCCAGTACTTC.